This TCR beta chain was captured in a study of Graves' ophthalmopathy and Graves' hyperthyroidism. The ends were cut back, 7 bases at V and 1 base at J, with 14 bases in the middle. Germline CDR1 is MNHEY and CDR2 is SMNVEV (reference sequence). CDR3 length: 14 residues. Amplification targeted the TCR beta CDR3 regions, with RNA transcripts as the source material. Second-round multiplex PCR came after first-round RT-PCR with HTBI primers. TCRdb called the multiplex PCR reads again in MiXCR, with one record for every CDR3 protein. The sample lists 500,000 to 600,000 distinct CDR3 sequences; 35% to 40% were seen once.

V and J are TRBV27 and TRBJ2-7; perhaps TRBD1 as D (7 bases). This clonotype was sampled from an adult man with Graves' hyperthyroidism. Sequencing was performed on peripheral blood or thyroid tissue (not recorded which). CDR3 region: CASNPAGQSYEQYF. The DNA for the CDR3 is TGTGCCAGCAATCCCGCGGGACAGTCCTACGAGCAGTACTTC.